A single sample is the source of the 2 T cell receptor beta chains below, sequenced in a study of CD8+CD57+ T cells in acquired aplastic anemia. TCR beta VDJ and CDR3 were profiled, and genomic DNA was the template. TCRdb analysed the reads with MiXCR anew, one entry per CDR3 protein. The sample records 300,000 or so distinct CDR3 sequences, around 60% being singletons. Sequencing was done on a sample of sorted CD4+, CD8+, or CD8+CD57+ T cells (not recorded which) from PBMCs. The receptors originated from a human donor with severe aplastic anemia or a healthy control (not recorded which).

The chain has TRBV5-1 and TRBJ2-7, with 8 bases fitting TRBD2. Germline V gene lookup returns CDR1 SGHRS and CDR2 YFSETQ. Germline trimming cut 4 bases from V and 0 bases from J; bases unmatched to any gene: 18. This CDR3 is built from 19 residues. The CDR3 region has the DNA TGCGCCAGCAGCCTGTCTTCACTAGCGGCCGACCCGAGCTCCTACGAGCAGTACTTC. This codes for CASSLSSLAADPSSYEQYF.

This clonotype was seen many times. This sequence joins TRBV6-4 and TRBJ2-2, with no clear D. The CDR3 length is 13 residues. The germline gives CDR1 MRHNA, CDR2 SNTAGT. Trimming removed 4 bases at V and 7 bases at J, with 10 bases between. The CDR3 loop is CASSVERHGELFF. The CDR3 bases are TGTGCCAGCAGTGTGGAAAGACACGGGGAGCTGTTTTTT.